Only a few counts were recorded for the clone carrying this T cell receptor beta chain. Sample-barcoded 5' priming and a J-beta primer mix drove a second PCR of about 6 to 12 cycles. One entry per CDR3 protein results from TCRdb running MiXCR on the 5' RACE reads. The sample consists of approximately 490,000 distinct CDR3 sequences, less than 25% of them appearing once. The data stem from a study of blood T cells in healthy people across ages. Study context: Template switching captured about one barcoded beta molecule per two T cells.

The V end was cut by 6 bases, the J end by 5 bases, with 22 bases between. Germline values: CDR1 MNHEY, CDR2 SMNVEV (reference sequence). The CDR3 sequence is 16 residues long. Separately, the same data were catalogued under a study of T cells of mothers and their children. Per that paper: Random nucleotides (2-4) and sample barcodes were added by the M1S primer used in the second PCR.

The V gene is TRBV27, the J gene TRBJ2-5; D may correspond to TRBD1 or TRBD2 (6 bases each). Sample: blood. This TCR derives from a boy between 10 and 17 years old in good health. The CDR3 nucleotides read TGTGCCAGCAGGCCGCATAAGGACCGGGGGCCTGAGACCCAGTACTTC. Amino acids: CASRPHKDRGPETQYF.